The T cell receptor (beta chain) under discussion was sequenced for a study of blood T cells in healthy people across ages. This clonotype was picked up a small number of times. Its antigen is unidentified. Alongside a J-beta primer mix, a sample-barcoded 5' primer served in a second PCR lasting roughly 6 to 11 cycles. TCRdb re-called the 5' RACE reads through MiXCR, storing one row per CDR3 protein. The sample includes about a million distinct CDR3 sequences, about 51% of them seen just once. Notes on the study in general: Naive T cell percentage strongly correlated with TCR beta diversity. Per-million-T-cell TCR beta diversity fell roughly linearly with age.

Looked up from germline, CDR1 is SGHRS and CDR2 is YFSETQ. The junction had 3 bases not matched to a gene; V was cut back by 1 base and J by 4 bases. CDR3 length: 14 residues. Donation came from healthy Caucasian individuals in Russia who were aged roughly 6 to 95. Every participating donor contributed approximately 10 milliliters of peripheral blood through a draw. This TCR came from a woman in her sixties in good health. The chain couples TRBV5-1 to TRBJ1-2; 8 bases are a match to TRBD1. The sequencing sample was made of blood. In DNA, the CDR3 is TGCGCCAGCAGCTTGTTCGACAGGGGCTATGGCTACACCTTC. This sequence encodes CASSLFDRGYGYTF.